These 8 T cell receptor beta chains were sequenced from one sample in a study of cytomegalovirus exposure and HLA in healthy donors. Produced via immunoSEQ multiplex PCR; TCRdb's table is partial and in-frame only. The sample has 150,000 to 200,000 clones; around 88% are singletons. The sequencing input was PBMCs. Receptor source: a woman between 18 and 29 years old in good health and CMV-seronegative.

The chain recombines TRBV19 with TRBJ1-4; 9 bases agree with TRBD1. The CDR3 sequence is 15 residues long. V shed 2 bases and J 8 bases; nucleotides not matched to a gene: 6. CDR1 and CDR2 from the germline V gene are LNHDA and SQIVND (reference sequence). The CDR3 DNA reads as TGTGCCAGTAGTATACTGGGACAGGGAGGCGAAAAACTGTTTTTT. Translated, it gives CASSILGQGGEKLFF.

The chain recombines TRBV11-1 with TRBJ1-4; TRBD1 agrees at 9 bases. The CDR3 runs to 15 residues. The germline V gene has CDR1 SGHAT and CDR2 FQDESV (reference sequence). V shed 5 bases, J shed 5 bases, and the junction held 6 bases outside the gene matches. The CDR3 here is CASSTGTGRNEKLFF. CDR3 DNA: TGTGCCAGCAGCACCGGGACAGGGAGGAATGAAAAACTGTTTTTT.

This clone appeared a single time. The chain has TRBV12-5 and TRBJ2-7, with D possibly matching TRBD2 (5 bases). This CDR3 region has 17 residues. The germline CDR1 and CDR2 sequences are LGHNT and FRNRAP. The V gene lost 2 bases and the J gene lost 0 bases, with 17 bases spanning the gap. CDR3 DNA sequence: TGTGCTAGTGGTTTGCCGACTTGGGGTGAGGGCTCCTACGAGCAGTACTTC. Its translation is CASGLPTWGEGSYEQYF.

This clone was observed a handful of times. The V gene is TRBV4-2, the J gene TRBJ1-6; tentatively, D is TRBD1 (5 bases). The V gene's germline CDR1 is LGHNA and CDR2 YNFKEQ. CDR3 length: 15 amino acids. With 1 base removed from V and 7 bases from J, the gap between germline ends came to 11 bases. The CDR3 is CASSQVSGRNSPLHF. For the CDR3, the DNA is TGTGCCAGCAGCCAAGTCTCAGGGCGGAATTCACCCCTCCACTTT.

The chain combines TRBV10-3 with TRBJ2-2, with 13 nucleotides matching TRBD2. The CDR3 totals 18 residues. V lost 6 bases, J lost 0 bases, and 7 bases stayed unmatched. In germline, CDR1 is ENHRY, CDR2 SYGVKD. The chain's CDR3 is CAISSRTSGSSNTGELFF. In DNA, the CDR3 is TGTGCCATCAGCTCACGGACTAGCGGGAGTTCGAACACCGGGGAGCTGTTTTTT.

The chain recombines TRBV19 with TRBJ2-7; TRBD1 matches 7 bases. The CDR3 contains 15 residues. With V trimmed by 0 bases and J by 0 bases, 2 bases remained unmatched. Germline assignment: CDR1 LNHDA and CDR2 SQIVND (reference sequence). Here the CDR3 reads CASSIEGTVSYEQYF. Here the CDR3 DNA reads TGTGCCAGTAGTATAGAAGGGACAGTCTCCTACGAGCAGTACTTC.

The chain joins TRBV6-5 to TRBJ2-1, with 12 bases lining up with TRBD2. Germline V CDR1 and CDR2: MNHEY, SVGAGI. Losses at the gene ends were 2 bases for V and 12 bases for J; bases not matched to a gene: 8. The CDR3 has 15 amino acids. The CDR3 loop is CASSYGLAGGLTQFF. The CDR3 DNA is TGTGCCAGCAGTTACGGCCTAGCGGGAGGGCTGACGCAGTTCTTC.

CDR3 sequence: CASSSGQGGDTQYF. In nucleotides, the CDR3 is TGTGCCAGCAGTTCAGGACAGGGGGGTGATACGCAGTATTTT. The chain links TRBV6-6 to TRBJ2-3, with 10 bases fitting TRBD1. The CDR3 is made up of 14 amino acids. V shed 4 bases, J shed 6 bases, and the junction held 4 bases outside the gene matches. Germline lookup yields CDR1 MNHNY and CDR2 SVGAGI (reference sequence).